These 21 T cell receptor beta chains were all obtained from the same sample, sequenced in a study of T-cell memory formation after mild COVID-19. TCRdb fed the 5' RACE reads into MiXCR, producing one record per CDR3 protein. The sample gives 25,000 to 35,000 distinct CDR3 sequences, approximately 7% of which show up once; less than 15% is in the top ten. Source material: PBMCs or a T cell subset sorted from them (not recorded which). These receptors were taken from an adult woman who had mild COVID-19 (a few samples of this study predate the infection). Cell type and time point are not known.

This clonotype was observed at least ten times. This rearrangement joins TRBV7-2 to TRBJ2-3, with a tentative D call TRBD1 (5 bases). Germline V CDR1 and CDR2: SGHTA, FQGNSA. This CDR3 has 13 amino acids. The ends were cut back, 1 base at V and 6 bases at J, with 8 bases in the middle. The chain's CDR3 is CASSLGAGDTQYF. In nucleotides, the CDR3 is TGTGCCAGCAGCTTAGGGGCAGGGGATACGCAGTATTTT.

In this sample, this clonotype turned up many times. This sequence joins TRBV5-1 and TRBJ1-1; D unclear. V lost 1 base and J 1 base, leaving 11 bases between the germline ends. From germline, CDR1 is SGHRS and CDR2 YFSETQ. This CDR3 is 15 amino acids long. The CDR3: CASSLWQIENTEAFF. CDR3 DNA sequence: TGCGCCAGCAGCTTGTGGCAGATTGAGAACACTGAAGCTTTCTTT.

Only a few counts were recorded for this clonotype. This clone may be a read error of a much larger clone one base away. The chain joins TRBV7-9 to TRBJ2-7, with no clear D. V was shortened by 5 bases and J by 2 bases, with 7 bases between the two germline ends. Per germline, CDR1 SEHNR and CDR2 FQNEAQ (reference sequence). The CDR3 extends over 12 amino acids. The CDR3 sequence is CASSRLPYEQYF. The CDR3 bases are TGTGCCAGCAGCCGTCTCCCCTACGAGCAGTACTTC.

Many counts were recorded for this clonotype. This chain joins TRBV27 and TRBJ2-4; possibly TRBD1 for D (5 bases). The germline V gene has CDR1 MNHEY and CDR2 SMNVEV (reference sequence). CDR3 length equals 14 residues. With 5 bases removed from V and 6 bases from J, the gap between germline ends came to 14 bases. The CDR3 coding sequence is TGTGCCAGCAGTCCCCAACCGACAGTAAACATTCAGTACTTC. The encoded protein is CASSPQPTVNIQYF.

The table lists this clonotype with many counts. The V and J genes are TRBV15 and TRBJ1-1; D unclear. V lost 0 bases and J lost 5, with 10 bases in between. Germline V gives CDR1 LNHNV, CDR2 YYDKDF (reference sequence). The CDR3 runs to 14 residues. CDR3 bases: TGTGCCACCAGCAGAGATGGGGTAGTAACTGAAGCTTTCTTT. It translates to CATSRDGVVTEAFF.

This clonotype came up many times. This chain uses TRBV4-1 with TRBJ1-1, with D tentatively TRBD1 (5 bases). Deletions cut 3 bases from V and 4 bases from J, with 12 bases between. The CDR3 has 14 residues. The germline gives CDR1 MGHRA, CDR2 YSYEKL. CDR3 loop: CASSQNSRVTEAFF. The DNA for the CDR3 is TGCGCCAGCAGCCAGAACAGCAGGGTCACTGAAGCTTTCTTT.

At least ten counts were recorded for this clonotype. The J gene is TRBJ2-5, the V gene TRBV5-1; TRBD2 matches 9 bases. After removal of 3 bases from V and 1 base from J, the junction contained 7 bases not matched to a gene. This CDR3 has 16 amino acids. Germline V gene data show CDR1 as SGHRS and CDR2 as YFSETQ. The CDR3 loop is CASSSGASGVQETQYF. The CDR3 nucleotides are TGCGCCAGCAGCTCCGGGGCTAGCGGGGTCCAAGAGACCCAGTACTTC.

This clonotype was counted ten times or more. V gene TRBV7-2 combines with J gene TRBJ2-3; TRBD2 aligns across 7 bases. Germline V gene lookup returns CDR1 SGHTA and CDR2 FQGNSA. The CDR3 loop spans 15 amino acids. With 3 bases clipped from V and 2 bases from J, the junction kept 5 bases outside the gene matches. The CDR3, as DNA: TGTGCCAGCAGCTTTGGGACTATCAACACAGATACGCAGTATTTT. As protein: CASSFGTINTDTQYF. Full variable domain (missing parts from reference TRBV7-2 and TRBJ2-3): GAGVSQSPSNKVTEKGKDVELRCDPISGHTALYWYRQSLGQGLEFLIYFQGNSAPDKSGLPSDRFSAERTGGSVSTLTIQRTQQEDSAVYLCASSFGTINTDTQYFGPGTRLTVL.

The sample holds a few counts of this clonotype. This may arise from a read error, as a much more abundant clone is one base away. The chain recombines TRBV27 with TRBJ2-3, with TRBD2 matching 10 bases. After removal of 6 bases from V and 7 bases from J, the junction contained 19 bases not matched to a gene. The CDR3 extends over 18 amino acids. The germline V gene encodes CDR1 MNHEY and CDR2 SMNVEV (reference sequence). For the CDR3, the DNA is TGTGCCAGCAGATTAAGCCGACTAGCGGGCCTAGGAGCATATACGCAGTATTTT. Translation: CASRLSRLAGLGAYTQYF.

This clonotype was picked up many times. The V gene is TRBV6-2 or TRBV6-3, the J gene TRBJ2-2, with 13 bases aligning to TRBD2. The CDR3 is 17 residues long. Germline CDR1 is MNHEY and CDR2 is SVGEGT. J lost 8 bases, V lost 5 bases, and 11 bases had no gene match. CDR3 DNA sequence: TGTGCCAGCAGTACCCGACTAGCGGGGGGCGGTCCGGGGGAGCTGTTTTTT. It yields the protein CASSTRLAGGGPGELFF.

This clonotype has a count of ten or more. The genes are TRBV7-3 and TRBJ2-3; D is unresolved. The length of the CDR3 is 13 residues. Trimming removed 3 bases at V and 5 bases at J, with 9 bases between. Germline V gene data show CDR1 as SGHTA and CDR2 as FQGTGA. Here the CDR3 DNA reads TGTGCCAGCAGCTTCGACGTAAGAGATACGCAGTATTTT. Protein product: CASSFDVRDTQYF.

This chain connects TRBV9 to TRBJ2-5, with D possibly called TRBD1 or TRBD2 (6 bases each). The CDR3 is 15 residues long. Trimming removed 0 bases at V and 5 bases at J, with 14 bases between. The germline gives CDR1 SGDLS, CDR2 YYNGEE. The chain's CDR3 is CASSVDPGAMETQYF. For the CDR3, the DNA is TGTGCCAGCAGCGTAGATCCGGGGGCGATGGAGACCCAGTACTTC. The whole variable domain, remainder taken from reference TRBV9 and TRBJ2-5, is DSGVTQTPKHLITATGQRVTLRCSPRSGDLSVYWYQQSLDQGLQFLIQYYNGEERAKGNILERFSAQQFPDLHSELNLSSLELGDSALYFCASSVDPGAMETQYFGPGTRLLVL.

This clonotype occurred many times. The V gene is TRBV27, the J gene TRBJ2-1; D uncertain. Trimming took 7 bases from V and 0 from J, leaving 13 bases between them. The germline V gene encodes CDR1 MNHEY and CDR2 SMNVEV (reference sequence). The CDR3 totals 15 residues. CDR3 nucleotides: TGTGCCAGCACCGTGTCTCTCAGCTCCTACAATGAGCAGTTCTTC. Residues: CASTVSLSSYNEQFF.

This clonotype was seen ten or more times. The chain joins TRBV24-1 to TRBJ2-1, with D perhaps given as TRBD1 or TRBD2 (5 bases each). This CDR3 has 17 amino acids. The V gene's germline CDR1 is KGHDR and CDR2 SFDVKD. Trimming left V 5 bases short and J 1 base short, with 17 bases between. CDR3: CATSGTRDPLSYNEQFF. CDR3 DNA sequence: TGTGCCACCAGTGGGACCCGGGACCCTTTGTCCTACAATGAGCAGTTCTTC.

This clonotype was recorded many times. V is TRBV7-2 and J is TRBJ2-1, with unresolved D. CDR1 is SGHTA, CDR2 FQGNSA, per germline. This CDR3 region has 15 residues. The ends were cut back, 2 bases at V and 5 bases at J, with 13 bases in the middle. In DNA, the CDR3 is TGTGCCAGCAGCTTATTGCCTAGTTGGGACAATGAGCAGTTCTTC. Translating gives CASSLLPSWDNEQFF.

Remarks on this clonotype: Being one base from a much bigger clone, this may be a read error. CDR3 in amino acids: CSARDGKGCEQYF. Written as DNA, the CDR3 is TGCAGTGCTAGGGACGGTAAGGGCTGCGAGCAGTACTTC. This chain uses TRBV20-1 with TRBJ2-7; D is unresolved. The CDR3 runs to 13 residues. The ends were cut back, 3 bases at V and 6 bases at J, with 15 bases in the middle. Germline loops: CDR1 DFQATT, CDR2 SNEGSKA (reference sequence).

The sample holds many counts of this clonotype. V gene TRBV20-1 combines with J gene TRBJ1-1, with TRBD1 identical over 9 bases. V lost 3 bases and J lost 1; bases outside the gene matches: 12. Germline V lookup: CDR1 DFQATT, CDR2 SNEGSKA (reference sequence). The CDR3 runs 17 residues. CDR3 DNA sequence: TGCAGTGCTAGTGCAACAGGGGGCCGTGGTAGGAACACTGAAGCTTTCTTT. Protein product: CSASATGGRGRNTEAFF.

This clonotype was seen a few times. The chain has TRBV2 and TRBJ1-4, with TRBD1 as a possible D gene (5 bases). CDR3 length equals 17 residues. Looked up from germline, CDR1 is SNHLY and CDR2 is FYNNEI. The V end was cut by 2 bases, the J end by 8 bases, with 21 bases between. CDR3 DNA: TGTGCCAGCAGTGAACAGCTAACGGGCCCCTCAGGGGAAAAACTGTTTTTT. Translating gives CASSEQLTGPSGEKLFF.

This clonotype has at least ten counts. This sequence joins TRBV24-1 and TRBJ2-2; TRBD2 matches at 10 bases. Per the germline V gene, CDR1 is KGHDR and CDR2 is SFDVKD. V dropped 3 bases and J dropped 6; count of bases not matched to a gene: 6. The CDR3 loop spans 16 amino acids. In nucleotides, the CDR3 is TGTGCCACCAGTGATATCTCTAGCGGGAGCCCCGGGGAGCTGTTTTTT. It yields the protein CATSDISSGSPGELFF.

This clonotype was seen repeatedly, ten times or more. V is TRBV7-2 and J is TRBJ1-2; D is perhaps TRBD1 (6 bases). The germline V and J ends were trimmed by 7 bases and 4 bases, with 13 bases remaining between them. In germline, CDR1 is SGHTA, CDR2 FQGNSA. This CDR3 comprises 13 residues. The DNA for the CDR3 is TGTGCCAGCACCCTGGACAGATCCTATGGCTACACCTTC. Protein sequence: CASTLDRSYGYTF.

This clonotype was observed at least ten times. This rearrangement joins TRBV6-5 to TRBJ2-1, with 9 bases aligning to TRBD2. The CDR3 covers 16 residues. Germline CDR1 reads MNHEY; CDR2 reads SVGAGI. The V gene end was trimmed by 10 bases and the J gene end by 0 bases; junction bases not matched to a gene: 10. DNA of the CDR3: TGTGCCACCGGCTTAGCGGGGGTTCTCTCCTACAATGAGCAGTTCTTC. Amino acids: CATGLAGVLSYNEQFF.